Presented here are 18 T cell receptor beta chains from one specimen sequenced in a study of naive and memory T cell subsets. Both TRBC1 and TRBC2 were covered by a beta constant-region primer of two equimolar oligonucleotides. TCRdb re-called the UMI-ligation and nested PCR reads through MiXCR, storing one row per CDR3 protein. The repertoire has about 85,000 distinct CDR3 sequences, 13% of them found once; the top ten carry 0.75% to 1%. Sequenced material: central memory CD4+ T cells from blood. These receptors originate from a human donor in good health.

This clonotype came up a few times. In DNA form, the CDR3 reads TGTGCCAGCAGTACTAGACCTCAGAATGAAAAACTGTTTTTT. This sequence encodes CASSTRPQNEKLFF. The chain combines TRBV12-3 or TRBV12-4 with TRBJ1-4; D is undetermined. The CDR3 consists of 14 residues. V was cut by 5 bases and J by 5 bases, with 12 bases left in between.

This clonotype was recorded a few times. The J gene is TRBJ2-1, the V gene TRBV9; D is tentatively TRBD1 or TRBD2 (5 bases each). The germline CDR1 and CDR2 sequences are SGDLS and YYNGEE. The CDR3 has 17 amino acids. V was clipped by 5 bases and J by 3 bases, with 21 bases between them. The CDR3 DNA reads as TGTGCCAGCAGACTGTCCGGGACGTTTCGACTCTACAATGAGCAGTTCTTC. Amino acid sequence: CASRLSGTFRLYNEQFF.

In its sample, this clonotype was seen a few times. The rearrangement uses TRBV3-1 and TRBJ2-1; weak D call: TRBD1 (6 bases). The V gene lost 3 bases and the J gene lost 7 bases, with 10 bases spanning the gap. This CDR3 is built from 13 residues. Germline V gene sequence: CDR1 LGHDT, CDR2 YNNKEL (reference sequence). The CDR3 region has the DNA TGTGCCAGCAGCCATCATCAGGGGAATGAGCAGTTCTTC. It yields the protein CASSHHQGNEQFF.

This clonotype was picked up many times. The chain has TRBV15 and TRBJ2-3; D not certain. Trimming pared 1 base from V and 3 bases from J, leaving 2 bases between. CDR1 and CDR2 from the germline V gene are LNHNV and YYDKDF (reference sequence). This CDR3 comprises 12 residues. The CDR3 DNA reads as TGTGCCACCAGCAGAGGAACAGATACGCAGTATTTT. As protein: CATSRGTDTQYF.

The chain couples TRBV18 to TRBJ1-1; TRBD1 might be the D (5 bases). Germline V CDR1 and CDR2: KGHSH, LQKENI. V lost 2 bases and J lost 7, with 14 bases in between. The CDR3 sequence is 14 residues long. In DNA form, the CDR3 reads TGTGCCAGCTCACCAGGGACGGACTCACTTGAAGCTTTCTTT. Translated, it gives CASSPGTDSLEAFF.

This clonotype came up a few times. The chain employs TRBV6-1 and TRBJ1-6; D perhaps matches TRBD1 (6 bases). The CDR3 loop spans 14 amino acids. Deletions cut 7 bases from V and 7 bases from J, with 14 bases between. Germline-derived CDR1 and CDR2 are MNHNS and SASEGT. CDR3 in amino acids: CASTGALMNSPLHF. The CDR3 DNA reads as TGTGCCAGCACGGGGGCCCTTATGAATTCACCCCTCCACTTT.

This clonotype was observed a handful of times. J is TRBJ2-7 and V is TRBV10-3; TRBD2 matches 8 bases. V dropped 5 bases and J dropped 4; count of bases not matched to a gene: 10. Germline CDR1 reads ENHRY; CDR2 reads SYGVKD. This CDR3 region has 15 residues. The CDR3: CAISTGTSHLYEQYF. The CDR3, as DNA: TGTGCCATCAGTACCGGGACTAGTCATCTATACGAGCAGTACTTC.

This clonotype is classed as medium-sized. J is TRBJ2-5 and V is TRBV12-3 or TRBV12-4; 12 positions agree with TRBD2. The trim removed 6 bases at V and 5 bases at J, leaving 10 bases unmatched. This CDR3 spans 16 amino acids. The DNA for the CDR3 is TGTGCCAGCAGGGGTCTAGCGGGAGGGCCGCGGGAGACCCAGTACTTC. Translating it yields CASRGLAGGPRETQYF.

The rearrangement links TRBV7-8 to TRBJ2-1, with D possibly matching TRBD2 (6 bases). Per the germline V gene, CDR1 is SGHVS and CDR2 is FQNEAQ. The ends were cut back, 2 bases at V and 8 bases at J, with 16 bases in the middle. The CDR3 is 15 amino acids. In DNA, the CDR3 is TGTGCCAGCAGCTTAAAAGGGGTGGGAGGCGATGAGCAGTTCTTC. Its protein product is CASSLKGVGGDEQFF. The whole variable domain, filled in from reference TRBV7-8 and TRBJ2-1, reads GAGVSQSPRYKVAKRGQDVALRCDPISGHVSLFWYQQALGQGPEFLTYFQNEAQLDKSGLPSDRFFAERPEGSVSTLKIQRTQQEDSAVYLCASSLKGVGGDEQFFGPGTRLTVL.

In this sample, this clonotype turned up many times. This rearrangement joins TRBV9 to TRBJ1-1; a possible D gene is TRBD1 (6 bases). V gave up 0 bases and J gave up 7 bases, with 13 bases separating them. The CDR3 contains 14 residues. Germline V gene sequence: CDR1 SGDLS, CDR2 YYNGEE. Here the CDR3 DNA reads TGTGCCAGCAGCGTAGCTGGGGGGCAGGGTGAAGCTTTCTTT. Protein product: CASSVAGGQGEAFF.

Ten or more counts support this clonotype. The rearrangement links TRBV20-1 to TRBJ1-5; TRBD1 agrees at 7 bases. The CDR3 contains 13 residues. The germline CDR1 and CDR2 sequences are DFQATT and SNEGSKA (reference sequence). This CDR3 is CGGVGQDNQPQHF. CDR3 in DNA: TGCGGAGGGGTCGGACAGGACAATCAGCCCCAGCATTTT.

This clonotype was seen a handful of times. V is TRBV28 and J is TRBJ2-1; perhaps TRBD1 as D (6 bases). Germline V gene lookup returns CDR1 MDHEN and CDR2 SYDVKM. V lost 7 bases and J 8 bases, leaving 12 bases between the germline ends. The CDR3 spans 12 residues. As DNA, the CDR3 is TGTGCCAGCACGCAGGGGTGGGATGAGCAGTTCTTC. This sequence encodes CASTQGWDEQFF.

In this sample, this clonotype turned up a few times. The chain uses TRBV5-1 and TRBJ1-5, with 7 bases aligning to TRBD1. The germline V gene encodes CDR1 SGHRS and CDR2 YFSETQ. J lost 7 bases, V lost 3 bases, and 4 bases had no gene match. The CDR3 runs to 13 residues. The CDR3 protein is CASSSRGEQPQHF. The CDR3, as DNA: TGCGCCAGCAGCTCCAGGGGGGAGCAGCCCCAGCATTTT.

This clonotype has a count of ten or more. The rearrangement links TRBV4-2 to TRBJ1-1; weak D call: TRBD1 (5 bases). CDR1 is LGHNA and CDR2 is YNFKEQ in the germline V gene. The CDR3 contains 14 residues. Trimming cost V 0 bases and J 3 bases, with 8 bases left between them. Written as DNA, the CDR3 is TGTGCCAGCAGCCAAGAGGCAGGGTACACTGAAGCTTTCTTT. Its translation is CASSQEAGYTEAFF.

The chain couples TRBV7-2 to TRBJ2-7; D assignment may be TRBD1 or TRBD2 (5 bases each). Germline V gives CDR1 SGHTA, CDR2 FQGNSA. The CDR3 runs to 14 residues. V dropped 3 bases and J dropped 5 bases, with 14 bases sitting between them. The CDR3 is CASSFIQGANEQYF. Here the CDR3 DNA reads TGTGCCAGCAGCTTTATCCAGGGAGCCAACGAGCAGTACTTC.

In this sample, this clonotype turned up a few times. The CDR3 DNA is TGTGCCAGCAGGATAGGGAGGACTAGCGCCACAGATACGCAGTATTTT. Its translation is CASRIGRTSATDTQYF. The chain joins TRBV27 to TRBJ2-3; 9 bases map to TRBD2. Germline CDR1 and CDR2: MNHEY and SMNVEV (reference sequence). The trim removed 6 bases at V and 2 bases at J, leaving 9 bases unmatched. The CDR3 covers 16 residues.

This clonotype has at least ten counts. The rearrangement uses TRBV6-6 and TRBJ1-2; 9 bases are shared with TRBD1. V shed 6 bases and J 2 bases; nucleotides not matched to a gene: 7. This CDR3 has 15 amino acids. Germline V gives CDR1 MNHNY, CDR2 SVGAGI (reference sequence). The chain's CDR3 is CASRTQGAGNYGYTF. The CDR3, as DNA: TGTGCCAGCAGAACACAGGGGGCCGGAAACTATGGCTACACCTTC.

The chain carries TRBV12-3 or TRBV12-4 and TRBJ1-5, with a tentative D call TRBD1 (5 bases). V was shortened by 6 bases and J by 3 bases, with 18 bases between the two germline ends. The CDR3 covers 16 residues. CDR3 residues: CASSLWGAGTNQPQHF. In nucleotides, the CDR3 is TGTGCCAGCAGCCTCTGGGGCGCAGGGACCAATCAGCCCCAGCATTTT.